This entry lists 5 T cell receptor beta chains sequenced from one sample in a study of control samples from healthy donors and cancer patients. Sequencing used immunoSEQ multiplex PCR; TCRdb keeps in-frame clones, though not all of them. The table lists some 140,000 clones, approximately 94% of them singletons. Sequencing was done on a sample of blood. The source is a man aged 40-50 years in good health.

This clone occurred a few times. The CDR3 coding sequence is TGTGCCAGCAGTGAAACAGGGACCGGGGCCAACGTCCTGACTTTC. This encodes CASSETGTGANVLTF. V gene TRBV6-1 combines with J gene TRBJ2-6, with D perhaps TRBD1 (6 bases). Germline CDR1 and CDR2: MNHNS and SASEGT. The CDR3 contains 15 residues. Trimming removed 2 bases at V and 4 bases at J, with 9 bases between.

Here the CDR3 DNA reads TGTGCCAGCAGTTACGGGGCGACAGAGCTGTTTTTT. Protein: CASSYGATELFF. The V call is TRBV6-2 or TRBV6-3, the J call TRBJ2-2, with a weak D call TRBD1 (5 bases). This CDR3 comprises 12 residues. The V and J ends lost 2 bases and 11 bases respectively, with 9 bases between them. The germline gives CDR1 MNHEY, CDR2 SVGEGT.

The V call is TRBV24-1, the J call TRBJ1-5, with 7 positions matching TRBD1. Unmatched junction bases numbered 6, after V lost 4 bases and J lost 7 bases. Germline-derived CDR1 and CDR2 are KGHDR and SFDVKD. The CDR3 length is 14 residues. The CDR3 region has the DNA TGTGCCACCAGTGAACCGACAGGGTCCCAGCCCCAGCATTTT. Encoded protein: CATSEPTGSQPQHF.

The rearrangement links TRBV5-4 to TRBJ1-1; 7 bases fit TRBD1. The CDR3 covers 15 residues. Germline V lookup: CDR1 SGHNT, CDR2 YYREEE (reference sequence). Germline trimming cut 0 bases from V and 4 bases from J; bases unmatched to any gene: 6. The CDR3 spells CASSLEGGWGTEAFF. CDR3 nucleotide sequence: TGTGCCAGCAGCTTGGAAGGGGGCTGGGGCACTGAAGCTTTCTTT.

In this sample, this clone turned up once. CDR3 bases: TGTGCCAGCATCCCGCGCTGGGGTGTGCAGTACAATGAGCAGTTCTTC. Its protein product is CASIPRWGVQYNEQFF. This chain joins TRBV7-2 and TRBJ2-1, with D unresolved. The CDR3 extends over 16 amino acids. Germline V gene lookup returns CDR1 SGHTA and CDR2 FQGNSA. V was cut by 7 bases and J by 4 bases, with 20 bases left in between.